This passage covers 9 T cell receptor beta chains from one sample sequenced in a study of cytomegalovirus exposure and HLA in healthy donors (dated by TCRdb to about 2017). The method behind the library was the immunoSEQ multiplex PCR assay. TCRdb obtained this table from immuneACCESS and retained in-frame rearrangements with V and J assigned. These tables miss some clones; where compared with another copy, unresolved V genes account for less than half of the shortfall, and the remainder is unexplained. The sample table lists fewer than 150,000 clones, approximately 88% of them with a count of one. The top ten hold 1.5% to 2% of the sample. Sequencing was carried out using PBMCs. The receptors derive from a young man in good health and CMV-seronegative.

V and J are TRBV19 and TRBJ1-3, with D uncertain. The germline V gene encodes CDR1 LNHDA and CDR2 SQIVND (reference sequence). The CDR3 is made up of 14 amino acids. Deletions cut 8 bases from V and 1 base from J, with 12 bases between. Here the CDR3 reads CASLEEFSGNTIYF. CDR3 DNA sequence: TGTGCCAGTTTAGAGGAGTTTTCTGGAAACACCATATATTTT.

This chain uses TRBV2 with TRBJ2-3; 11 bases map to TRBD2. Per the germline V gene, CDR1 is SNHLY and CDR2 is FYNNEI. The CDR3 covers 14 residues. Trimming took 8 bases from V and 2 from J; bases not matched to a gene: 3. The CDR3 sequence is CASGLAGLTDTQYF. CDR3 bases: TGTGCCAGCGGACTAGCGGGTCTCACAGATACGCAGTATTTT.

This rearrangement joins TRBV9 to TRBJ2-7, with TRBD2 as a possible D gene (6 bases). The CDR3 extends over 18 amino acids. The V gene lost 2 bases and the J gene lost 2 bases, with 23 bases spanning the gap. CDR1 and CDR2 from the germline V gene are SGDLS and YYNGEE. CDR3 sequence reads: CASSVGSSVFSQTYEQYF. The DNA for the CDR3 is TGTGCCAGCAGCGTCGGGAGTAGCGTTTTTTCCCAAACCTACGAGCAGTACTTC. The variable domain in full, with the rest retrieved from reference TRBV9 and TRBJ2-7, is DSGVTQTPKHLITATGQRVTLRCSPRSGDLSVYWYQQSLDQGLQFLIQYYNGEERAKGNILERFSAQQFPDLHSELNLSSLELGDSALYFCASSVGSSVFSQTYEQYFGPGTRLTVT.

The chain employs TRBV7-6 and TRBJ2-7, with no clear D. The germline V gene encodes CDR1 SGHVS and CDR2 FNYEAQ. Between the trimmed V and J ends, which lost 5 bases and 7 bases, there was a span of 12 bases. The CDR3 totals 12 residues. CDR3 region: CASSGPAEEQYF. CDR3 sequence (DNA): TGTGCCAGCAGCGGCCCGGCGGAGGAGCAGTACTTC.

V gene TRBV7-7 combines with J gene TRBJ2-2; the D is unclear. V was pared by 1 base and J by 1 base, with 4 bases between. Germline V gives CDR1 SSHAT, CDR2 FNYEAQ (reference sequence). This CDR3 is 14 amino acids long. The CDR3 coding sequence is TGTGCCAGCAGCTTAGAACTGAACACCGGGGAGCTGTTTTTT. It yields the protein CASSLELNTGELFF.

V gene TRBV5-4 combines with J gene TRBJ2-2; unclear D gene. The length of the CDR3 is 14 residues. V was trimmed by 0 bases and J by 4 bases, leaving 7 bases between them. CDR1 and CDR2 (germline): SGHNT, YYREEE (reference sequence). CDR3: CASSLVPSTGELFF. DNA for the CDR3: TGTGCCAGCAGCTTGGTTCCTAGCACCGGGGAGCTGTTTTTT. Filled out from reference TRBV5-4 and TRBJ2-2, the complete variable domain reads ETGVTQSPTHLIKTRGQQVTLRCSSQSGHNTVSWYQQALGQGPQFIFQYYREEENGRGNFPPRFSGLQFPNYSSELNVNALELDDSALYLCASSLVPSTGELFFGEGSRLTVL.

The chain joins TRBV11-3 to TRBJ2-2; tentatively, D is TRBD2 (5 bases). Trimming shortened V by 5 bases and J by 5 bases, and 18 bases separated the two germline ends. The CDR3 is 16 amino acids. Germline values: CDR1 SGHNT, CDR2 YENEEA. CDR3 residues: CASSEPAGISTGELFF. In DNA, the CDR3 is TGTGCCAGCAGCGAACCCGCCGGGATCTCAACCGGGGAGCTGTTTTTT.

The chain uses TRBV13 and TRBJ2-5, with TRBD1 as a possible D gene (5 bases). V was clipped by 2 bases and J by 1 base, with 8 bases between them. This CDR3 spans 14 amino acids. From germline, CDR1 is PRHDT and CDR2 FYEKMQ (reference sequence). The DNA for the CDR3 is TGTGCCAGCAGCTTACTGCAGGGCCAAGAGACCCAGTACTTC. It specifies CASSLLQGQETQYF.

The chain employs TRBV7-9 and TRBJ2-7; D may be TRBD2 (6 bases). Deletions cut 5 bases from V and 7 bases from J, with 15 bases between. The CDR3 totals 13 residues. CDR1 is SEHNR, CDR2 FQNEAQ, per germline (reference sequence). The CDR3 DNA is TGTGCCAGCAGCCCCGGGACTGCCAGGGAGCAGTACTTC. This translates into CASSPGTAREQYF.